These 3 T cell receptor beta chains were sequenced from one sample in a study of shared T cell receptors in the human thymus. The method was immunoSEQ multiplex PCR; TCRdb's version includes in-frame clones alone and lacks a portion of them. The data show fewer than 700,000 clones, roughly 90% seen once. A further study also used this sample, focusing on human thymus T cells.

The sample consisted of thymocytes. These receptor sequences come from a boy in the first two years of life with a congenital heart defect.

This rearrangement joins TRBV29-1 to TRBJ2-5, with TRBD2 matching 8 bases. Germline-derived CDR1 and CDR2 are SQVTM and ANQGSEA. The CDR3 is 16 residues long. Germline trimming cut 5 bases from V and 2 bases from J; bases unmatched to any gene: 13. CDR3 protein: CSVPSTGTREQETQYF. In DNA form, the CDR3 reads TGCAGCGTTCCCTCCACCGGGACTAGGGAGCAAGAGACCCAGTACTTC.

This chain's CDR3 is CASSLVPGNYGYTF. CDR3 DNA sequence: TGTGCCAGCAGCTTAGTTCCAGGGAACTATGGCTACACCTTC. The rearrangement uses TRBV7-2 and TRBJ1-2, with D possibly being TRBD1 (5 bases). Per the germline V gene, CDR1 is SGHTA and CDR2 is FQGNSA. This CDR3 has 14 amino acids. V lost 1 base and J 2 bases, leaving 8 bases between the germline ends.

This rearrangement joins TRBV28 to TRBJ1-4; 8 bases match TRBD1. Trimming at V came to 5 bases and at J to 7 bases, leaving 9 bases not matched to a gene. The CDR3 covers 15 residues. The V gene's germline CDR1 is MDHEN and CDR2 SYDVKM. The CDR3 region is CASSPKTGEGEKLFF. Written as DNA, the CDR3 is TGTGCCAGCAGTCCCAAGACAGGGGAAGGTGAAAAACTGTTTTTT. Combining the CDR3 with reference TRBV28 and TRBJ1-4 gives the whole variable domain DVKVTQSSRYLVKRTGEKVFLECVQDMDHENMFWYRQDPGLGLRLIYFSYDVKMKEKGDIPEGYSVSREKKERFSLILESASTNQTSMYLCASSPKTGEGEKLFFGSGTQLSVL.